This T cell receptor beta chain stems from a study of blood T cell repertoires in COVID-19. The method was immunoSEQ multiplex PCR; TCRdb's version includes in-frame clones alone and lacks a portion of them. The sample gives fewer than 110,000 clones, about 90% of which show up once; approximately 3.1% is in the top ten. This CDR3 has 16 residues. Germline values: CDR1 KGHSH, CDR2 LQKENI. Trimming cost V 1 base and J 1 base; bases outside gene matches: 2. This clone was found once. Sequenced material: peripheral blood. The clonotype was recovered from a man in his forties or fifties in a cohort sampled during active COVID-19. The chain uses TRBV18 and TRBJ2-2, with 8 bases that match TRBD2. CDR3 sequence reads: CASSPQLAGNTGELFF. The CDR3 DNA reads TGTGCCAGCTCACCACAGCTAGCGGGGAACACCGGGGAGCTGTTTTTT.